Listed below are T cell receptor beta chains from one sample, sequenced in a study of T-cell memory formation after mild COVID-19. MiXCR was run by TCRdb on the 5' RACE reads, yielding one entry per CDR3 protein. Among under 250,000 distinct CDR3 sequences, less than 20% were seen once, and the ten largest hold over 2%. The sample consisted of PBMCs or a T cell subset sorted from them (not recorded which). These receptors originate from an adult woman who had mild COVID-19 (a few samples of this study predate the infection). Cell type and time point are not known. The CDR3 runs from the conserved cysteine through the conserved F or W. A D gene is named only where the DNA matches it firmly. Clone size is shown for a subset of rows, as once, few, many or a class of expanded clone.

size | D | J | V | DNA | CDR3
- | TRBD2 | TRBJ2-3 | TRBV5-6 | TGTGCCAGCAGCCGCACTATTAGGACTAGAAGCACAGATACGCAGTATTTT | CASSRTIRTRSTDTQYF
few | - | TRBJ2-3 | TRBV2 | TGTGCCAGCAGTGGCTTGGCCGATACGCAGTATTTT | CASSGLADTQYF
few | - | TRBJ1-1 | TRBV30 | TGTGCCTTCAACAGGGATACGAACACTGAAGCTTTCTTT | CAFNRDTNTEAFF
- | - | TRBJ2-7 | TRBV5-1 | TGCGCCAGCAGCACCGGTTCGGACTCCTACGAGCAGTACTTC | CASSTGSDSYEQYF
- | - | TRBJ2-7 | TRBV3-1 | TGTGCCAGCAGCCGGGACCCCTTTATGGGGCAGTACTTC | CASSRDPFMGQYF
many | - | TRBJ1-5 | TRBV18 | TGTGCCAGCTCACCAGTCGGAAATCAGCCCCAGCATTTT | CASSPVGNQPQHF
many | TRBD1 | TRBJ2-3 | TRBV7-9 | TGTGCCAGCAGCACAAAGGGACAGGTACTCACAGATACGCAGTATTTT | CASSTKGQVLTDTQYF
medium-sized | TRBD1 | TRBJ1-3 | TRBV7-2 | TGTGCCAGCAGCTCCGGGACAGGGGGAAACACCATATATTTT | CASSSGTGGNTIYF
few | TRBD2 | TRBJ2-4 | TRBV12-3/TRBV12-4 | TGTGCCAGCAGTGGGGGAGGGACCAAAAACATTCAGTACTTC | CASSGGGTKNIQYF
few | TRBD1 | TRBJ1-1 | TRBV6-6 | TGTGCCAGCAACACAGGGGGAGGGAGGACTGAAGCTTTCTTT | CASNTGGGRTEAFF
few | TRBD2 | TRBJ2-1 | TRBV7-2 | TGTGCCAGCAGCCCCTACGGAGCGGGGAGGGATGAGCAGTTCTTC | CASSPYGAGRDEQFF
many | - | TRBJ2-1 | TRBV24-1 | TGTGCCACCAGTGATAGGGAGGGGGGCTCCTACAATGAGCAGTTCTTC | CATSDREGGSYNEQFF
few | TRBD1 | TRBJ1-3 | TRBV11-2 | TGTGCCAGCAGCTTAGATCGTTCCAGGGGGCTCACTGGAAACACCATATATTTT | CASSLDRSRGLTGNTIYF
few | - | TRBJ1-2 | TRBV18 | TGTGCCAGCTCACCACCAGGGGTGCGTTCCTATGGCTACACCTTC | CASSPPGVRSYGYTF
few | - | TRBJ2-1 | TRBV5-1 | TGCGCCAGCAGCTTCATACAGGGCTCTGCAAATGAGCAGTTCTTC | CASSFIQGSANEQFF
- | - | TRBJ1-2 | TRBV7-8 | TGTGCCAGCAGCTTTTACCCCGCCCGGGGAGGGGATGGCTACACCTTC | CASSFYPARGGDGYTF
few | - | TRBJ2-7 | TRBV7-2 | TGTGCCAGCAGCTTAGACTTCGAGCAGTACTTC | CASSLDFEQYF
- | TRBD2 | TRBJ2-5 | TRBV12-3/TRBV12-4 | TGTGCCAGCAGTAAGGGACTAGCGAAGAAACAAGAGACCCAGTACTTC | CASSKGLAKKQETQYF
few | TRBD1 | TRBJ1-5 | TRBV15 | TGTGCCACCAGCAGAGATCGGGGACAGGGGGACGGGCGGCCCCAGCATTTT | CATSRDRGQGDGRPQHF
- | - | TRBJ1-6 | TRBV30 | TGTGCCTACGGGACGGATTATAATTCACCCCTCCACTTT | CAYGTDYNSPLHF
- | TRBD2 | TRBJ2-3 | TRBV27 | TGTGCCAGCAGTACTACAGCGGGAGTGACAGATACGCAGTATTTT | CASSTTAGVTDTQYF
few | TRBD1 | TRBJ1-2 | TRBV27 | TGTGCCAGCAGTTATGCAGGGGGCTATGGCTACACCTTC | CASSYAGGYGYTF
few | - | TRBJ1-2 | TRBV18 | TGTGCCAGCTCAGGCTCGGGCGAACCGTACTATGGCTACACCTTC | CASSGSGEPYYGYTF
few | - | TRBJ1-2 | TRBV18 | TGTGCCAGCTCACACAGGGTTCGGAAAGATAACTATGGCTACACCTTC | CASSHRVRKDNYGYTF
few | TRBD1 | TRBJ2-3 | TRBV5-1 | TGCGCCAGCAGCTTGGACGGACAGGGGAACACAGATACGCAGTATTTT | CASSLDGQGNTDTQYF
once | - | TRBJ1-5 | TRBV28 | TGTGCCAGCAATCAGCGGGATCAGCCCCAGCATTTT | CASNQRDQPQHF
- | - | TRBJ2-3 | TRBV4-1 | TGCGCCAGCAGCCAAGATCAAGCTAGGGGGAGAGATACGCAGTATTTT | CASSQDQARGRDTQYF
few | - | TRBJ2-2 | TRBV27 | TGTGCCAGCAGTCTGAGGGGGGAGCTGTTTTTT | CASSLRGELFF
few | TRBD1 | TRBJ2-7 | TRBV10-3 | TGTGCCATCTCTGGCAGGGGGCCTTCCTACGAGCAGTACTTC | CAISGRGPSYEQYF
- | - | TRBJ1-3 | TRBV7-9 | TGTGCCAGCAGCTTAGGAGGGGGGCTAAACACCATATATTTT | CASSLGGGLNTIYF
many | - | TRBJ2-3 | TRBV18 | TGTGCCAGCTCAGAGCTTTTCACAGATACGCAGTATTTT | CASSELFTDTQYF
few | TRBD1 | TRBJ1-3 | TRBV25-1 | TGTGCCAGCAGGACCGACAGGGGCCTCTCTGGAAACACCATATATTTT | CASRTDRGLSGNTIYF
few | TRBD1 | TRBJ1-2 | TRBV29-1 | TGCAGCGGCCGGACAGGGGGAGACTATGGCTACACCTTC | CSGRTGGDYGYTF
- | TRBD2 | TRBJ2-1 | TRBV20-1 | TGCAGTGCTCGACGGACTAGCGGGGAGCAGTTCTTC | CSARRTSGEQFF
many | - | TRBJ1-1 | TRBV7-8 | TGTGCCAGCAGCTTACGGGTAGGGAGCACTGAAGCTTTCTTT | CASSLRVGSTEAFF
- | - | TRBJ1-1 | TRBV4-2 | TGTGCCAGCAGCCAAGATCGGGGTATTAAAGGGGTCACTGAAGCTTTCTTT | CASSQDRGIKGVTEAFF